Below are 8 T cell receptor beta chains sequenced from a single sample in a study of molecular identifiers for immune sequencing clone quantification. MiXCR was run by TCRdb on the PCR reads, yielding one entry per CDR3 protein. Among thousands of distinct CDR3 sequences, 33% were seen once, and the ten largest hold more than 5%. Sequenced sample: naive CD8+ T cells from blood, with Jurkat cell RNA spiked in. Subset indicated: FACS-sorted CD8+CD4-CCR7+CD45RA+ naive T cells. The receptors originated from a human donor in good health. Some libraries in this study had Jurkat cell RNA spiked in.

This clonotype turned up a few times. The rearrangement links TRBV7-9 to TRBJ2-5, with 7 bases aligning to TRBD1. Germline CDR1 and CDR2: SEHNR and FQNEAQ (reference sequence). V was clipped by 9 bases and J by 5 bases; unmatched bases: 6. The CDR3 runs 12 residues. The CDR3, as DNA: TGTGCCAGTATGACAGGGTCCGAGACCCAGTACTTC. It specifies CASMTGSETQYF.

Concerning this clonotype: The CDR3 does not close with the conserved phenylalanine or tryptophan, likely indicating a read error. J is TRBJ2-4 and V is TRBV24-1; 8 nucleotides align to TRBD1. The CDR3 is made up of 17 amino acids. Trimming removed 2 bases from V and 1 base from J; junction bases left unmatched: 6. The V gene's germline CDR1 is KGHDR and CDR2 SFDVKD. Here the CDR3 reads CATSDSTGGMAKNIQYI. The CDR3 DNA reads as TGTGCCACCAGTGATTCCACAGGGGGTATGGCCAAAAACATTCAGTACATC.

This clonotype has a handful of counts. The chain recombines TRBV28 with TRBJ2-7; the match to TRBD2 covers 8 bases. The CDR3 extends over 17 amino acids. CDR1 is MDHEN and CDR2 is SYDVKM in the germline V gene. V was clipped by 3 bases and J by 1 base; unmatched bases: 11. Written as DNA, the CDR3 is TGTGCCAGCAGTTTCTCCCGGGGGGGGCTTCCGTCCTACGAGCAGTACTTC. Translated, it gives CASSFSRGGLPSYEQYF. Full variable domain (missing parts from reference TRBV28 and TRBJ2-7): DVKVTQSSRYLVKRTGEKVFLECVQDMDHENMFWYRQDPGLGLRLIYFSYDVKMKEKGDIPEGYSVSREKKERFSLILESASTNQTSMYLCASSFSRGGLPSYEQYFGPGTRLTVT.

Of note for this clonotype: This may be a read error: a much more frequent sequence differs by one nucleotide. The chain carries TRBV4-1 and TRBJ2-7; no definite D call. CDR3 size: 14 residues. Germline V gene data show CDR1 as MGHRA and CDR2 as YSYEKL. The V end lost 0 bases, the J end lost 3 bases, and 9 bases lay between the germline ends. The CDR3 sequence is CASSQEPSDYEQYF. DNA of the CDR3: TGCGCCAGCAGCCAAGAGCCCTCCGACTACGAGCAGTACTTC.

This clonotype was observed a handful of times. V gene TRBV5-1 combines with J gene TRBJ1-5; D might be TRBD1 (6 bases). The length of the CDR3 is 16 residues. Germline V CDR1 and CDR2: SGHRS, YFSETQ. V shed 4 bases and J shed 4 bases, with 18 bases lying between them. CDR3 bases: TGCGCCAGCAGCCCTCGACCAGGGGAGTATAATCAGCCCCAGCATTTT. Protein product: CASSPRPGEYNQPQHF.

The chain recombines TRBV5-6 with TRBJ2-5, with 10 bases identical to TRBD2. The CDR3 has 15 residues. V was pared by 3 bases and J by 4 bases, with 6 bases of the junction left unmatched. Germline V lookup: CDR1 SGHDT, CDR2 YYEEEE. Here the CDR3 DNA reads TGTGCCAGCAGCTGGGGGCTAGCGGGAGCAGAGACCCAGTACTTC. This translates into CASSWGLAGAETQYF.

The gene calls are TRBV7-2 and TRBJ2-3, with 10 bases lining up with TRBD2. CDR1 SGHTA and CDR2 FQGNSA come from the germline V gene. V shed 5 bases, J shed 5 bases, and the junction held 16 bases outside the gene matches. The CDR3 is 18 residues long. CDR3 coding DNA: TGTGCCAGCAGCACGGGAGCGGGAGGGCCAGGGGTGGAAGATACGCAGTATTTT. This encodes CASSTGAGGPGVEDTQYF.

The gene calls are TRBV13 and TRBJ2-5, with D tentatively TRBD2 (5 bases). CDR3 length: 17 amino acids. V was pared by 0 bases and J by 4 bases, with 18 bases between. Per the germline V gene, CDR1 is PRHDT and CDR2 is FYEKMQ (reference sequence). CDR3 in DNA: TGTGCCAGCAGCTTAGGCCCCCCCGACCGGGGAGCAGAGACCCAGTACTTC. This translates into CASSLGPPDRGAETQYF. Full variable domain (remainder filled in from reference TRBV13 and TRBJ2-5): AAGVIQSPRHLIKEKRETATLKCYPIPRHDTVYWYQQGPGQDPQFLISFYEKMQSDKGSIPDRFSAQQFSDYHSELNMSSLELGDSALYFCASSLGPPDRGAETQYFGPGTRLLVL.